This TCR beta chain was profiled in a study of shared clonotypes between healthy human individuals. Across the study: Per-donor plates numbered three CD4 naive, three CD4 memory, two CD8 naive and one CD8 memory.

Naive CD8 cells lacked CD45RO, underwent positive selection for CCR7 and left out terminally differentiated effector memory CD45RA+ cells. Germline V lookup: CDR1 MNHEY, CDR2 SMNVEV (reference sequence). This CDR3 is built from 13 residues. Trimming removed 3 bases from V and 1 base from J, with 6 bases in between. On this clone itself: This same CDR3 is encoded by further DNA sequences in the sample.

This table comes from immunoSEQ multiplex PCR, and its TCRdb copy is limited to in-frame clones, with some not included. There are some 2 million clones in the sample; around 96% occur only once, and roughly 1% lies in the top ten. The origin of this receptor is a man aged 18 to 35 in good health. Specimen: naive CD8+ T cells sorted from blood. The rearrangement links TRBV27 to TRBJ1-1, with D unclear. The CDR3 sequence is CASSLGPNTEAFF. The CDR3 DNA reads as TGTGCCAGCAGTTTGGGCCCGAACACTGAAGCTTTCTTT.